The clone carrying this TCR beta chain appeared many times. Its antigen is not identified. Germline V gives CDR1 SGHRS, CDR2 YFSETQ. After removal of 1 base from V and 3 bases from J, the junction contained 2 bases not matched to a gene. This CDR3 is 15 amino acids long. According to the study, TCR beta libraries were built with iRepertoire HTBI primers and CDR3-region Arm-PCR. TCRdb reprocessed the multiplex PCR reads with MiXCR, giving one entry per CDR3 protein. The profile covers approximately 400,000 distinct CDR3 sequences, with under 25% appearing a single time and roughly 20% taken by the ten largest. The data were taken from a study of regulatory T cells in long-lasting Graves disease. Study outcomes and limitations: New patients shared roughly 1,000 public clonotypes, and persistent patients shared more, with around 2,600.

Time point given: persistent/refractory GD, antithyroid drugs over 5 years with positive TRAb. Following extraction of RNA from PBMCs, that RNA was used to make the TCR library. An endocrinology department located in Xi'an, China, was where the patients came from. The chain recombines TRBV5-1 with TRBJ1-1; the match to TRBD1 covers 11 bases. The receptor was derived from a female donor with Graves disease. Specimen: peripheral blood mononuclear cells (PBMCs), collected when the disease was refractory, from a patient treated with antithyroid drugs. The CDR3 coding sequence is TGCGCCAGCAGCTTGTGGGGACAGGGGGACACTGAAGCTTTCTTT. It codes for CASSLWGQGDTEAFF.